The 4 T cell receptor beta chains below were found in one sample sequenced in a study of a mutant IDH1 vaccine in newly diagnosed glioma. Using immunoSEQ multiplex PCR, the repertoire was profiled, and TCRdb retains in-frame clones only, with some absent. The sample has over 55,000 clones, about 81% seen once. No antigen has been identified for these receptors. Time point in this sample: week 23, last vaccination. Each vaccine dose was 300 ug of mutant IDH1 20-mer peptide, with topical imiquimod. The input for sequencing was PBMCs, taken from a glioma patient whose treatment included an IDH1 peptide vaccine. All receptors come from a woman aged 40-49 years with glioma. Some clones in this sample may be carry-over from other donors' samples.

The chain combines TRBV30 with TRBJ1-2; unclear D gene. The CDR3 runs 10 residues. CDR1 and CDR2 from the germline V gene are GTSNPN and SVGIG (reference sequence). Trimming left V 6 bases short and J 5 bases short, with 7 bases between. CDR3 amino acids: CACEVYGYTF. The DNA for the CDR3 is TGTGCCTGTGAAGTTTATGGCTACACCTTC.

The chain joins TRBV29-1 to TRBJ1-1; D gene ambiguous. The CDR3 has 13 residues. The V end lost 7 bases, the J end lost 2 bases, and 14 bases lay between the germline ends. Germline assignment: CDR1 SQVTM and CDR2 ANQGSEA. The CDR3 protein is CSADLSSNTEAFF. The CDR3, as DNA: TGCAGCGCCGATCTCTCAAGTAACACTGAAGCTTTCTTT.

This clone was seen more than once but under ten times. The V call is TRBV2, the J call TRBJ1-5, with TRBD1 matching over 8 bases. The germline V gene has CDR1 SNHLY and CDR2 FYNNEI. This CDR3 comprises 14 residues. J lost 4 bases, V lost 8 bases, and 7 bases had no gene match. The CDR3 sequence: CASSLGTGNQPQHF. The CDR3 DNA reads TGTGCCAGCTCGCTCGGGACAGGTAATCAGCCCCAGCATTTT.

This sequence joins TRBV2 and TRBJ1-6; D remains ambiguous. Germline CDR1 reads SNHLY; CDR2 reads FYNNEI. The length of the CDR3 is 15 residues. Trimming shortened V by 5 bases and J by 8 bases, and 16 bases separated the two germline ends. The chain's CDR3 is CASSLRTSRDSPLHF. Here the CDR3 DNA reads TGTGCCAGCAGTCTGCGGACCTCGCGGGATTCACCCCTCCACTTT. Supplemented by reference TRBV2 and TRBJ1-6, the full variable domain reads EPEVTQTPSHQVTQMGQEVILRCVPISNHLYFYWYRQILGQKVEFLVSFYNNEISEKSEIFDDQFSVERPDGSNFTLKIRSTKLEDSAMYFCASSLRTSRDSPLHFGNGTRLTVT.